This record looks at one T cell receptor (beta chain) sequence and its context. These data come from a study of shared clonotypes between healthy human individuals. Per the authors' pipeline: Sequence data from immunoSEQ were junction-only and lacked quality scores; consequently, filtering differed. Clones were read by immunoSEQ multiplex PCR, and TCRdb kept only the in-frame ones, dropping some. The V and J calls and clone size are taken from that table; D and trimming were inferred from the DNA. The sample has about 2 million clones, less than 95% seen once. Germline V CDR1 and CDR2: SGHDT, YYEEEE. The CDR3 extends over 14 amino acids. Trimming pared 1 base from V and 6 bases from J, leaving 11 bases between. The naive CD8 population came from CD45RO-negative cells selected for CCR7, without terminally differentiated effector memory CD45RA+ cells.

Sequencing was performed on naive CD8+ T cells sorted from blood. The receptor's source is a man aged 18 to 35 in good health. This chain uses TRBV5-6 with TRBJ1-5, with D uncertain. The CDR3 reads CASSLFSGVQPQHF. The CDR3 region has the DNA TGTGCCAGCAGCTTGTTCTCCGGGGTTCAGCCCCAGCATTTT.